The 9 T cell receptor beta chains below were found in one sample sequenced in a study of T cells in Graves' hyperthyroidism and ophthalmopathy. TCR beta CDR3 regions were amplified from RNA transcripts. An initial round of RT-PCR targeting the TCR CDR3 relied on the HTBI primer set. TCRdb ran MiXCR on the multiplex PCR reads and lists one entry per CDR3 protein. The data show a few hundred thousand distinct CDR3 sequences, about 43% seen once. The sample consisted of peripheral blood or thyroid tissue (not recorded which). The source of these receptors is a woman between 18 and 29 years old with Graves' hyperthyroidism.

The sample holds a few counts of this clonotype. J is TRBJ2-7 and V is TRBV12-3 or TRBV12-4; the match to TRBD1 covers 9 bases. This CDR3 has 14 amino acids. V shed 4 bases, J shed 5 bases, and the junction held 6 bases outside the gene matches. The CDR3 loop reads CASSSDRGLNEQYF. CDR3 in DNA: TGTGCCAGCAGTTCGGACAGGGGCTTAAACGAGCAGTACTTC.

This sequence joins TRBV15 and TRBJ2-7; TRBD1 matches at 8 bases. The J segment lost 5 bases and the V segment lost 1 base, leaving 7 bases of the junction unmatched. The CDR3 runs 15 residues. The germline V gene encodes CDR1 LNHNV and CDR2 YYDKDF (reference sequence). The CDR3 loop reads CATSRGRTGPNEQYF. The CDR3 bases are TGTGCCACCAGCAGAGGCCGGACAGGGCCGAACGAGCAGTACTTC.

This clonotype was recorded many times. The chain links TRBV2 to TRBJ1-2; 7 nucleotides align to TRBD1. The junction had 4 bases not matched to a gene; V was cut back by 7 bases and J by 5 bases. Germline V gene lookup returns CDR1 SNHLY and CDR2 FYNNEI. CDR3 size: 12 residues. This chain's CDR3 is CASMPGGYGYTF. The CDR3 DNA reads as TGTGCCAGCATGCCAGGGGGGTATGGCTACACCTTC.

This clonotype was observed a few times. The J gene is TRBJ1-1, the V gene TRBV19; D might be TRBD1 (6 bases). This CDR3 region has 14 residues. Germline CDR1 LNHDA, CDR2 SQIVND (reference sequence). V gave up 6 bases and J gave up 5 bases, with 16 bases separating them. The CDR3 DNA sequence: TGTGCCAGTAGCCCTCCCCCCAGGGGAACTGAAGCTTTCTTT. This encodes CASSPPPRGTEAFF.

Concerning this clonotype: A much larger clone is a single base away; this may be a read error. CDR3 loop: CCALLAGEYEQYF. The CDR3, as DNA: TGCTGTGCTCTGCTAGCGGGAGAATACGAGCAGTACTTC. The V call is TRBV20-1, the J call TRBJ2-7; TRBD2 matches 10 bases. The germline V gene has CDR1 DFQATT and CDR2 SNEGSKA (reference sequence). The CDR3 runs to 13 residues.

Concerning this clonotype: A junction end diverges from the germline sequence, so it may reflect a read error. V gene TRBV5-1 combines with J gene TRBJ1-2; D is possibly TRBD1 (6 bases). Germline CDR1 and CDR2: SGHRS and YFSETQ. This CDR3 is built from 18 residues. The CDR3 bases are TGTGCCAGCAGCGCACCAACAGGGAAGGATGGCAGGAACTATGGCTACACCTTC. Its protein product is CASSAPTGKDGRNYGYTF.

This clonotype occurred many times. The chain uses TRBV7-2 and TRBJ2-5; D is undetermined. The V gene lost 5 bases and the J gene lost 0 bases, with 4 bases spanning the gap. CDR1 is SGHTA and CDR2 is FQGNSA in the germline V gene. CDR3 length: 12 residues. CDR3 residues: CASSRYQETQYF. For the CDR3, the DNA is TGTGCCAGCAGCCGGTACCAAGAGACCCAGTACTTC.

CDR3 loop: CASSMPWGQPLHF. CDR3 in DNA: TGTGCCAGCAGCATGCCTTGGGGGCAGCCCCTCCACTTT. This sequence joins TRBV7-2 and TRBJ1-6, with TRBD1 as a possible D gene (6 bases). V lost 5 bases and J lost 13, with 15 bases in between. This CDR3 is 13 amino acids long. Per germline, CDR1 SGHTA and CDR2 FQGNSA.

This clonotype was observed a handful of times. Germline is not matched at one junction end, which may reflect a read error. This chain links TRBV7-4 with TRBJ1-1; 8 bases fit TRBD1. The CDR3 spans 16 residues. CDR1 and CDR2 from the germline V gene are SGHVT and SQSDAQ. The CDR3 region has the DNA TGTGCCAGCAGTTTAGATGGCAGGGGGCGGAACACTGAAGCTTTCTTT. It translates to CASSLDGRGRNTEAFF.